This T cell receptor (beta chain) was sequenced during a study of T cell changes during pregnancy in multiple sclerosis. Generated by immunoSEQ multiplex PCR, the TCRdb table keeps only in-frame clones and is missing some. The sample lists about 79,000 clones; around nine tenths were seen once. CDR1 and CDR2 from the germline V gene are LGHNA and YNFKEQ. After removal of 0 bases from V and 2 bases from J, the junction contained 12 bases not matched to a gene. CDR3 length: 18 residues. The sample consisted of CD4+ T cells from peripheral blood mononuclear cells, taken in the second trimester of pregnancy. The TCR originated in a female donor with multiple sclerosis, enrolled in a pregnancy study. This rearrangement joins TRBV4-2 to TRBJ1-2; the match to TRBD1 covers 7 bases. The CDR3 loop is CASSQEQVETGRNYGYTF. The CDR3 DNA follows: TGTGCCAGCAGCCAAGAACAAGTGGAGACAGGGCGCAACTATGGCTACACCTTC.